This T cell receptor beta chain was profiled in a study of cytomegalovirus exposure and HLA in healthy donors. The CDR3 is 13 amino acids. CDR1 is MGHDK, CDR2 SYGVNS, per germline. V was trimmed by 0 bases and J by 1 base, leaving 3 bases between them. About this clone: What it recognizes is unknown.

Study-wide findings and caveats: Subsequent analysis showed first-cohort TCR clusters tending to co-occur in 120 or so validation repertoires. The study recorded about 160 TCR beta chains that were cytomegalovirus-associated. There were a few CMV-associated chains whose specificity for CMV antigens was confirmed in vitro.

Here immunoSEQ multiplex PCR was the method, and the copy in TCRdb shows in-frame clones only, minus some. Among about 200,000 clones, over 80% were seen once, and the ten largest hold 4.5% to 7%. The TCR comes from a woman under 30 in good health and CMV-seronegative. The chain recombines TRBV25-1 with TRBJ1-1; D unclear. Material: PBMCs. The CDR3 sequence is CASSEYRNTEAFF. The CDR3 bases are TGTGCCAGCAGTGAATATAGGAACACTGAAGCTTTCTTT. The complete variable domain, with remaining parts taken from reference TRBV25-1 and TRBJ1-1, reads EADIYQTPRYLVIGTGKKITLECSQTMGHDKMYWYQQDPGMELHLIHYSYGVNSTEKGDLSSESTVSRIRTEHFPLTLESARPSHTSQYLCASSEYRNTEAFFGQGTRLTVV.